The 3 T cell receptor beta chains reported below all come from one sample, sequenced in a study of T cell changes during pregnancy in multiple sclerosis. Measured with immunoSEQ multiplex PCR; TCRdb has only the in-frame clones, and not every one. The profile shows tens of thousands of clones, approximately 94% of them singletons. The sample here was CD8+ T cells from peripheral blood mononuclear cells, taken after pregnancy. These receptor sequences come from a female donor with multiple sclerosis, enrolled in a pregnancy study.

The CDR3 DNA is TGTGCCAGCAGTCCGGGGACTAGCGTCTACTACGAGCAGTACTTC. Translation gives CASSPGTSVYYEQYF. The chain joins TRBV27 to TRBJ2-7, with TRBD2 identical over 10 bases. The CDR3 is made up of 15 amino acids. The germline V gene encodes CDR1 MNHEY and CDR2 SMNVEV (reference sequence). Trimming took 5 bases from V and 3 from J; bases not matched to a gene: 7.

V usage is TRBV27 and J usage is TRBJ2-7, with TRBD1 matching 9 bases. The CDR3 has 14 residues. CDR1 MNHEY and CDR2 SMNVEV come from the germline V gene (reference sequence). The V segment lost 4 bases and the J segment 2 bases; nucleotides outside the gene matches: 3. DNA of the CDR3: TGTGCCAGCAGTTGGACAGGGGAAGCCTACGAGCAGTACTTC. As protein: CASSWTGEAYEQYF.

The CDR3 DNA is TGTGCCAGTAGTATCCCGGGGATGAACACTGAAGCTTTCTTT. As protein: CASSIPGMNTEAFF. The chain combines TRBV19 with TRBJ1-1; D call uncertain. V was pared by 3 bases and J by 0 bases, with 8 bases between. The CDR3 length is 14 residues. Looked up from germline, CDR1 is LNHDA and CDR2 is SQIVND (reference sequence).